The rows below give T cell receptor beta chains drawn from one sample of a study of CD8 T cells in Susac syndrome. TCRdb re-derived calls from the immunoSEQ multiplex PCR reads in MiXCR, one entry per CDR3 protein. The table lists 70,000 or so distinct CDR3 sequences, around 96% of them singletons. The sequencing input was CD8+ T cells from PBMCs. The receptors shown here come from a human donor with multiple sclerosis. Each CDR3 is given with its conserved first and last residue. The D gene is left open where the match is weak. Clone size appears in some rows only: once, few, many, or a class for an expanded clone.

CDR3 length	V gene	clone size	J gene	D gene	CDR3 protein	CDR3 DNA
14	TRBV2	NA	TRBJ1-1	TRBD1	CASRGPDREAEAFF	TGTGCCAGCAGGGGCCCCGACAGGGAGGCTGAAGCTTTCTTT
15	TRBV9	NA	TRBJ2-4	NA	CASSASSAAKNIQYF	TGTGCCAGCAGCGCTTCTAGCGCCGCCAAAAACATTCAGTACTTC
11	TRBV18	NA	TRBJ2-1	NA	CASSTAGEQFF	TGTGCCAGCTCAACGGCCGGTGAGCAGTTCTTC
15	TRBV6-2/TRBV6-3	NA	TRBJ2-2	NA	CASSYLGQNTGELFF	TGTGCCAGCAGTTACTTGGGACAGAACACCGGGGAGCTGTTTTTT
11	TRBV3-1	NA	TRBJ1-5	NA	CASSQDQPQHF	TGTGCCAGCAGCCAAGATCAGCCCCAGCATTTT
12	TRBV7-6	NA	TRBJ2-3	NA	CASSSGGDTQYF	TGTGCCAGCAGCTCCGGAGGGGATACGCAGTATTTT
14	TRBV15	NA	TRBJ1-2	NA	CATSRSRTSYGYTF	TGTGCCACCAGCAGATCCCGGACCAGCTATGGCTACACCTTC
15	TRBV9	NA	TRBJ1-5	NA	CASSESGLSNQPQHF	TGTGCCAGCAGCGAGTCAGGCCTTAGCAATCAGCCCCAGCATTTT
19	TRBV30	NA	TRBJ2-6	NA	CAWSVGGDPIDSGANVLTF	TGTGCCTGGAGTGTAGGCGGGGATCCGATCGACTCTGGGGCCAACGTCCTGACTTTC
16	TRBV27	NA	TRBJ1-1	NA	CASSLNGQGEGTEAFF	TGTGCCAGCAGTTTAAATGGTCAGGGAGAGGGCACTGAAGCTTTCTTT
16	TRBV3-1	NA	TRBJ1-1	TRBD1	CASSYSGRGENTEAFF	TGTGCCAGCAGCTATTCCGGCAGGGGGGAGAACACTGAAGCTTTCTTT
16	TRBV4-3	once	TRBJ2-3	TRBD2	CASSHELSGGRDTQYF	TGCGCCAGCAGCCACGAGCTATCGGGGGGACGGGATACGCAGTATTTT
13	TRBV20-1	NA	TRBJ1-1	NA	CSARDYMNTEAFF	TGCAGTGCTAGAGATTATATGAACACTGAAGCTTTCTTT
15	TRBV4-1	NA	TRBJ1-5	TRBD1	CASSQAGQGNQPQHF	TGCGCCAGCAGCCAGGCGGGACAGGGGAATCAGCCCCAGCATTTT
13	TRBV27	NA	TRBJ1-2	NA	CASSEMGPYGYTF	TGTGCCAGCAGTGAGATGGGTCCCTATGGCTACACCTTC
17	TRBV3-1	NA	TRBJ2-7	NA	CASSQDTGTALSYEQYF	TGTGCCAGCAGCCAAGATACGGGGACGGCGCTCTCCTACGAGCAGTACTTC
15	TRBV5-4	once	TRBJ2-5	NA	CASSQRGGFQETQYF	TGTGCCAGCAGCCAGAGGGGGGGCTTCCAAGAGACCCAGTACTTC
14	TRBV7-2	NA	TRBJ2-7	NA	CASSLAESSYEQYF	TGTGCCAGCAGCTTAGCAGAGAGCTCCTACGAGCAGTACTTC
16	TRBV6-6	NA	TRBJ2-3	TRBD1	CASNPAPGQGTDTQYF	TGTGCCAGCAACCCCGCCCCGGGACAGGGGACAGATACGCAGTATTTT
15	TRBV7-3	NA	TRBJ1-1	TRBD1	CASSVTGGGITEAFF	TGTGCCAGCAGCGTCACAGGGGGCGGAATCACTGAAGCTTTCTTT
15	TRBV14	NA	TRBJ2-3	NA	CASSHGLFSTDTQYF	TGTGCCAGCAGCCACGGACTCTTTAGCACAGATACGCAGTATTTT
16	TRBV9	once	TRBJ1-6	NA	CASSVVKGGGHSPLHF	TGTGCCAGCAGCGTAGTGAAAGGGGGAGGACATTCACCCCTCCACTTT
14	TRBV7-9	NA	TRBJ2-5	TRBD1	CASSLGQGVETQYF	TGTGCCAGCAGCTTAGGACAGGGGGTTGAGACCCAGTACTTC
14	TRBV5-1	NA	TRBJ1-1	NA	CASSLATRPTEAFF	TGCGCCAGCAGCTTGGCAACTCGACCCACTGAAGCTTTCTTT
14	TRBV10-3	NA	TRBJ1-1	NA	CAISESGRNTEAFF	TGTGCCATCAGTGAGTCGGGCCGGAACACTGAAGCTTTCTTT
18	TRBV11-2	NA	TRBJ2-7	TRBD2	CASSSGLAGGSSSYEQYF	TGTGCCAGCAGCTCGGGACTAGCGGGAGGGTCGAGCTCCTACGAGCAGTACTTC
17	TRBV9	NA	TRBJ2-1	NA	CASSVEGGGPRDNEQFF	TGTGCCAGCAGCGTAGAAGGGGGAGGGCCAAGAGACAATGAGCAGTTCTTC
16	TRBV4-3	NA	TRBJ2-1	TRBD2	CASSQDGAGGYNEQFF	TGCGCCAGCAGCCAAGATGGAGCGGGAGGCTACAATGAGCAGTTCTTC
19	TRBV4-3	NA	TRBJ2-3	NA	CASSPHGGAGPRETDTQYF	TGCGCCAGCAGCCCGCACGGTGGGGCGGGGCCACGCGAAACAGATACGCAGTATTTT
11	TRBV27	NA	TRBJ2-7	NA	CASARGYEQYF	TGTGCCAGCGCGAGGGGCTACGAGCAGTACTTC
14	TRBV19	NA	TRBJ1-5	TRBD1	CASSITGVGQPQHF	TGTGCCAGTAGTATTACAGGGGTCGGTCAGCCCCAGCATTTT
15	TRBV12-3/TRBV12-4	NA	TRBJ2-5	NA	CASRPSATVGETQYF	TGTGCCAGCAGACCCTCCGCCACAGTCGGAGAGACCCAGTACTTC
15	TRBV27	NA	TRBJ2-2	NA	CASSLEIANTGELFF	TGTGCCAGCAGTTTGGAAATCGCGAACACCGGGGAGCTGTTTTTT
15	TRBV16	NA	TRBJ2-1	NA	CASSLRRTKYNEQFF	TGTGCCAGCAGCCTCAGACGGACAAAGTACAATGAGCAGTTCTTC
13	TRBV6-5	NA	TRBJ2-2	TRBD2	CASRAGRIGELFF	TGTGCCAGCAGAGCGGGGCGGATCGGGGAGCTGTTTTTT
15	TRBV15	NA	TRBJ1-1	NA	CATSNLGGWNTEAFF	TGTGCCACCAGCAACCTGGGGGGTTGGAACACTGAAGCTTTCTTT
13	TRBV27	NA	TRBJ1-2	NA	CASSFSSIVGYTF	TGTGCCAGCAGTTTTTCCAGTATCGTTGGCTACACCTTC
15	TRBV6-5	NA	TRBJ2-7	TRBD2	CASSYIVGGVYEQYF	TGTGCCAGCAGTTACATCGTCGGGGGGGTTTACGAGCAGTACTTC
13	TRBV28	NA	TRBJ2-5	NA	CASSWRVQETQYF	TGTGCCAGCAGTTGGCGAGTACAAGAGACCCAGTACTTC
16	TRBV3-1	NA	TRBJ2-4	NA	CASSQGWDSIGNIQYF	TGTGCCAGCAGCCAAGGGTGGGACTCGATCGGGAACATTCAGTACTTC
13	TRBV27	NA	TRBJ1-2	TRBD1	CASSQGTGYGYTF	TGTGCCAGCAGTCAAGGGACAGGCTATGGCTACACCTTC
12	TRBV7-2	NA	TRBJ1-2	NA	CASSQGDYGYTF	TGTGCCAGCAGCCAGGGTGACTATGGCTACACCTTC
12	TRBV30	NA	TRBJ2-7	TRBD1	CAWSDRGYEQYF	TGTGCCTGGAGTGACAGGGGCTACGAGCAGTACTTC
15	TRBV9	NA	TRBJ2-1	TRBD2	CASTSSGRPYNEQFF	TGTGCCAGCACCAGTAGCGGGAGGCCCTACAATGAGCAGTTCTTC
16	TRBV27	NA	TRBJ1-1	NA	CASSLSIDNMNTEAFF	TGTGCCAGCAGTTTATCGATCGACAACATGAACACTGAAGCTTTCTTT
12	TRBV29-1	NA	TRBJ2-7	NA	CSVELGVYEQYF	TGCAGCGTTGAGTTAGGCGTCTACGAGCAGTACTTC
15	TRBV3-1	NA	TRBJ1-1	NA	CASSRPGPRNTEAFF	TGTGCCAGCAGCCGGCCGGGACCGAGGAACACTGAAGCTTTCTTT
12	TRBV9	NA	TRBJ2-7	TRBD2	CASSPGREEQYF	TGTGCCAGCAGCCCGGGGAGGGAGGAGCAGTACTTC
15	TRBV7-2	NA	TRBJ2-1	TRBD1	CASSLWDRGFNEQFF	TGTGCCAGCAGCTTATGGGACAGGGGGTTTAATGAGCAGTTCTTC
11	TRBV6-5	NA	TRBJ2-2	NA	CASTSDGELFF	TGTGCCAGCACCTCCGACGGGGAGCTGTTTTTT
14	TRBV6-1	NA	TRBJ2-1	NA	CASSEVSKRTEQFF	TGTGCCAGCAGTGAAGTAAGTAAGCGGACTGAGCAGTTCTTC
14	TRBV11-2	NA	TRBJ2-7	NA	CASSLEEGPYEQYF	TGTGCCAGCAGCTTAGAGGAGGGCCCCTACGAGCAGTACTTC
15	TRBV19	NA	TRBJ1-5	NA	CASSIALRGNQPQHF	TGTGCCAGTAGTATAGCCCTACGGGGTAATCAGCCCCAGCATTTT
15	TRBV6-6	NA	TRBJ2-7	TRBD2	CASTFGTSGSYEQYF	TGTGCCAGCACTTTCGGGACTAGCGGATCCTACGAGCAGTACTTC
15	TRBV19	NA	TRBJ2-1	TRBD2	CASSMTSGNPNEQFF	TGTGCCAGTAGTATGACTAGCGGGAATCCTAATGAGCAGTTCTTC
12	TRBV27	NA	TRBJ2-7	NA	CASRSGAYEQYF	TGTGCCAGCAGGTCCGGTGCCTACGAGCAGTACTTC
13	TRBV29-1	NA	TRBJ1-1	NA	CSVERWDDTEAFF	TGCAGCGTTGAACGGTGGGACGACACTGAAGCTTTCTTT
12	TRBV29-1	NA	TRBJ1-1	TRBD1	CSVGQGVEEAFF	TGCAGCGTTGGACAGGGGGTCGAGGAAGCTTTCTTT
13	TRBV12-3/TRBV12-4	NA	TRBJ1-1	NA	CASNKNTATEAFF	TGTGCCAGCAATAAGAATACTGCCACTGAAGCTTTCTTT